This is a list of T cell receptor beta chains from one sample in a study of shared clonotypes between healthy human individuals. Produced via immunoSEQ multiplex PCR; TCRdb's table is partial and in-frame only. This table has fewer than 850,000 clones, roughly 87% appearing once. Material for sequencing was memory CD8+ T cells from PBMCs. The receptors here all came from a man in his late teens or twenties in good health. Some clones in this sample may be carry-over from other donors' samples. The CDR3 runs from the conserved cysteine through the conserved F or W. A D gene is named only where the DNA matches it firmly. A clone size is listed for some rows: how often the clone was seen (once, few, many), or a class if it is expanded.

v_gene: TRBV5-1
abundance: -
j_gene: TRBJ1-5
d_gene: -
len: 14
CDR3aa: CASSFDGSNQPQHF
CDR3nt: TGCGCCAGCAGCTTTGACGGTAGCAATCAGCCCCAGCATTTT

v_gene: TRBV6-4
abundance: -
j_gene: TRBJ2-1
d_gene: -
len: 14
CDR3aa: CASSDLSKGDEQFF
CDR3nt: TGTGCCAGCAGTGACTTGTCCAAGGGGGATGAGCAGTTCTTC

v_gene: TRBV11-2
abundance: -
j_gene: TRBJ1-5
d_gene: -
len: 15
CDR3aa: CASSPGGDSNQPQHF
CDR3nt: TGTGCCAGCAGCCCCGGCGGAGATAGCAATCAGCCCCAGCATTTT

v_gene: TRBV9
abundance: -
j_gene: TRBJ2-5
d_gene: -
len: 12
CDR3aa: CASSGGGETQYF
CDR3nt: TGTGCCAGCAGCGGTGGAGGTGAGACCCAGTACTTC

v_gene: TRBV9
abundance: -
j_gene: TRBJ1-3
d_gene: -
len: 16
CDR3aa: CASSPFQQSSGNTIYF
CDR3nt: TGTGCCAGCAGCCCCTTTCAGCAATCCAGCGGAAACACCATATATTTT

v_gene: TRBV14
abundance: -
j_gene: TRBJ2-7
d_gene: -
len: 16
CDR3aa: CASSRPNSGVSYEQYF
CDR3nt: TGTGCCAGCAGCCGCCCAAACTCCGGGGTCTCCTACGAGCAGTACTTC

v_gene: TRBV19
abundance: -
j_gene: TRBJ2-7
d_gene: -
len: 15
CDR3aa: CASSGDSGSSYEQYF
CDR3nt: TGTGCCAGTAGCGGTGATAGCGGATCATCCTACGAGCAGTACTTC

v_gene: TRBV6-6
abundance: -
j_gene: TRBJ1-5
d_gene: TRBD1
len: 16
CDR3aa: CASSSRDRGKHQPQHF
CDR3nt: TGTGCCAGCAGTTCGAGGGACAGGGGTAAGCATCAGCCCCAGCATTTT

v_gene: TRBV2
abundance: once
j_gene: TRBJ1-2
d_gene: TRBD1
len: 12
CDR3aa: CASPTGHGGYTF
CDR3nt: TGTGCCAGCCCGACAGGGCACGGTGGCTACACCTTC

v_gene: TRBV10-1
abundance: -
j_gene: TRBJ2-1
d_gene: TRBD2
len: 15
CDR3aa: CASSESSSGRNEQFF
CDR3nt: TGCGCCAGCAGTGAGTCTTCTAGCGGGAGGAATGAGCAGTTCTTC

v_gene: TRBV4-2
abundance: once
j_gene: TRBJ2-2
d_gene: -
len: 19
CDR3aa: CASSHRERELEASTGELFF
CDR3nt: TGTGCCAGCAGCCACCGAGAACGGGAGCTAGAGGCGAGCACCGGGGAGCTGTTTTTT

v_gene: TRBV19
abundance: -
j_gene: TRBJ1-2
d_gene: -
len: 13
CDR3aa: CASDPEGNYGYTF
CDR3nt: TGTGCCAGTGACCCGGAGGGGAACTATGGCTACACCTTC

v_gene: TRBV28
abundance: once
j_gene: TRBJ2-6
d_gene: -
len: 16
CDR3aa: CASSLILGTGANVLTF
CDR3nt: TGTGCCAGCAGTTTAATCTTGGGAACTGGGGCCAACGTCCTGACTTTC

v_gene: TRBV18
abundance: -
j_gene: TRBJ2-7
d_gene: TRBD2
len: 18
CDR3aa: CASSPGTSGRPSSYEQYF
CDR3nt: TGTGCCAGCTCCCCGGGGACTAGCGGGAGGCCGAGCTCCTACGAGCAGTACTTC

v_gene: TRBV5-1
abundance: -
j_gene: TRBJ2-7
d_gene: -
len: 18
CDR3aa: CASSLFSNPLKAPYEQYF
CDR3nt: TGCGCCAGCAGCTTGTTTTCCAACCCCCTGAAAGCCCCCTACGAGCAGTACTTC

v_gene: TRBV9
abundance: -
j_gene: TRBJ1-2
d_gene: -
len: 15
CDR3aa: CASSVDSGANYGYTF
CDR3nt: TGTGCCAGCAGCGTAGACTCAGGGGCTAACTATGGCTACACCTTC

v_gene: TRBV21-1
abundance: -
j_gene: TRBJ1-2
d_gene: -
len: 17
CDR3aa: CASNKMAGTHYNYGYTF
CDR3nt: TGTGCCAGCAACAAAATGGCGGGGACACACTATAACTATGGCTACACCTTC

v_gene: TRBV11-2
abundance: once
j_gene: TRBJ2-7
d_gene: -
len: 16
CDR3aa: CASSSSFGDGTYEQYF
CDR3nt: TGTGCCAGCAGCTCCTCGTTTGGGGACGGAACCTACGAGCAGTACTTC

v_gene: TRBV27
abundance: -
j_gene: TRBJ1-1
d_gene: TRBD1
len: 13
CDR3aa: CASRIQGGTEAFF
CDR3nt: TGTGCCAGCCGAATACAGGGGGGCACTGAAGCTTTCTTT

v_gene: TRBV28
abundance: -
j_gene: TRBJ2-3
d_gene: TRBD1
len: 18
CDR3aa: CASSSFTGQSPLTDTQYF
CDR3nt: TGTGCCAGCAGTTCCTTTACGGGACAGTCCCCACTGACAGATACGCAGTATTTT

v_gene: TRBV9
abundance: -
j_gene: TRBJ2-1
d_gene: TRBD2
len: 16
CDR3aa: CASSASSGRTYNEQFF
CDR3nt: TGTGCCAGCAGCGCATCTAGCGGGAGAACCTACAATGAGCAGTTCTTC

v_gene: TRBV19
abundance: once
j_gene: TRBJ1-1
d_gene: -
len: 15
CDR3aa: CASSMGNRVNTEAFF
CDR3nt: TGTGCCAGTAGTATGGGCAACAGAGTAAACACTGAAGCTTTCTTT

v_gene: TRBV27
abundance: -
j_gene: TRBJ2-7
d_gene: -
len: 13
CDR3aa: CASSFSGPYEQYF
CDR3nt: TGTGCCAGCAGTTTTAGCGGACCCTACGAGCAGTACTTC

v_gene: TRBV4-1
abundance: -
j_gene: TRBJ1-1
d_gene: -
len: 14
CDR3aa: CASTPGGVNTEAFF
CDR3nt: TGCGCCAGCACTCCGGGGGGGGTGAACACTGAAGCTTTCTTT

v_gene: TRBV2
abundance: -
j_gene: TRBJ1-1
d_gene: -
len: 13
CDR3aa: CASSEARGTEAFF
CDR3nt: TGTGCCAGCAGTGAAGCTCGGGGCACTGAAGCTTTCTTT

v_gene: TRBV30
abundance: -
j_gene: TRBJ2-7
d_gene: TRBD1
len: 15
CDR3aa: CAWRETGGAFYEQYF
CDR3nt: TGTGCCTGGAGGGAGACAGGGGGCGCATTCTACGAGCAGTACTTC

v_gene: TRBV4-1
abundance: -
j_gene: TRBJ2-7
d_gene: TRBD2
len: 16
CDR3aa: CASSQAGTSRIYEQYF
CDR3nt: TGCGCCAGCAGCCAAGCCGGGACTAGTCGTATCTACGAGCAGTACTTC

v_gene: TRBV15
abundance: -
j_gene: TRBJ2-7
d_gene: TRBD2
len: 16
CDR3aa: CATSRGTSGYSYEQYF
CDR3nt: TGTGCCACCAGCAGAGGGACTAGCGGGTACTCCTACGAGCAGTACTTC

v_gene: TRBV30
abundance: -
j_gene: TRBJ1-1
d_gene: -
len: 13
CDR3aa: CAWNWILNTEAFF
CDR3nt: TGTGCCTGGAATTGGATCCTGAACACTGAAGCTTTCTTT

v_gene: TRBV6-1
abundance: -
j_gene: TRBJ2-7
d_gene: TRBD1
len: 13
CDR3aa: CASQRDRGYEQYF
CDR3nt: TGTGCCAGCCAGCGGGACAGGGGTTACGAGCAGTACTTC

v_gene: TRBV10-1
abundance: -
j_gene: TRBJ1-6
d_gene: TRBD1
len: 15
CDR3aa: CASSEATGGASPLHF
CDR3nt: TGCGCCAGCAGTGAGGCCACAGGGGGCGCGTCACCCCTCCACTTT

v_gene: TRBV19
abundance: -
j_gene: TRBJ2-7
d_gene: -
len: 14
CDR3aa: CASSPRLVWHEQYF
CDR3nt: TGTGCCAGTAGTCCGAGACTAGTCTGGCACGAGCAGTACTTC

v_gene: TRBV7-3
abundance: -
j_gene: TRBJ2-1
d_gene: -
len: 12
CDR3aa: CASSLGGDEQFF
CDR3nt: TGTGCCAGCAGCTTAGGTGGTGATGAGCAGTTCTTC

v_gene: TRBV6-1
abundance: -
j_gene: TRBJ2-1
d_gene: TRBD2
len: 18
CDR3aa: CASSVRRRGGRAYNEQFF
CDR3nt: TGTGCCAGCAGTGTCCGCCGCCGGGGCGGGAGGGCTTACAATGAGCAGTTCTTC

v_gene: TRBV5-4
abundance: -
j_gene: TRBJ1-1
d_gene: -
len: 14
CDR3aa: CASSFLGGETEAFF
CDR3nt: TGTGCCAGCAGCTTTTTGGGGGGTGAGACTGAAGCTTTCTTT

v_gene: TRBV5-1
abundance: -
j_gene: TRBJ2-7
d_gene: TRBD1
len: 15
CDR3aa: CASSFLGGTGYEQYF
CDR3nt: TGCGCCAGCAGCTTCTTGGGGGGGACAGGGTACGAGCAGTACTTC

v_gene: TRBV21-1
abundance: -
j_gene: TRBJ2-1
d_gene: -
len: 13
CDR3aa: CASSKEDLREQFF
CDR3nt: TGTGCCAGCAGCAAAGAGGACCTCAGGGAGCAGTTCTTC